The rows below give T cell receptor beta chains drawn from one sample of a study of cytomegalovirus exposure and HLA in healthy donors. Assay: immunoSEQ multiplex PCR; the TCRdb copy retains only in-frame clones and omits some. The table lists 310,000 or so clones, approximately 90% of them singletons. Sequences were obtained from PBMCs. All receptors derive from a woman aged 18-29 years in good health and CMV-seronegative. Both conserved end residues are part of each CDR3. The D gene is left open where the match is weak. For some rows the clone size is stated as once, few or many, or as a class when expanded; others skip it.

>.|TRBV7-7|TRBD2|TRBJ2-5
TGTGCCAGCAGCATAGGGGGGAGCGGGGGAAAAGAGACCCAGTACTTC
CASSIGGSGGKETQYF
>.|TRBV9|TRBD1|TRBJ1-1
TGTGCCAGCAGCACAGGGACAGGGTACACTGAAGCTTTCTTT
CASSTGTGYTEAFF
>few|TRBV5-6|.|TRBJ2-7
TGTGCCAGCAGCTTGGCGGTGGGTACAGGAAACGAGCAGTACTTC
CASSLAVGTGNEQYF
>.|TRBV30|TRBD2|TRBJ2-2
TGTGCCTGGGGGACTAGCGGGGGGGCCGGGGAGCTGTTTTTT
CAWGTSGGAGELFF
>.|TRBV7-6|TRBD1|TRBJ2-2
TGTGCCAGCAGCTTAGTTACAGGGGTGGCTGGCGGGGAGCTGTTTTTT
CASSLVTGVAGGELFF
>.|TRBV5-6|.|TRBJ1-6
TGTGCCAGCAGCTTGACAGGGCCCCTCCACTTT
CASSLTGPLHF
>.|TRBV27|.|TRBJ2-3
TGTGCCAGCAGTTTACGGGTTAGGGGGGATACGCAGTATTTT
CASSLRVRGDTQYF
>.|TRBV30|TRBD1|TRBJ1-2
TGTGCCTGGAGGGGTCCCGGGACAGGGGGGACCTACTATGGCTACACCTTC
CAWRGPGTGGTYYGYTF
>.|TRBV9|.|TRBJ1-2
TGTGCCAGCAGCCCTACCCGAACCGGGTCAAGCTATGGCTACACCTTC
CASSPTRTGSSYGYTF
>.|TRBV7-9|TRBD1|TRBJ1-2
TGTGCCAGCAGCTCCTTGGACAGGGGGCAGTACTATGGCTACACCTTC
CASSSLDRGQYYGYTF
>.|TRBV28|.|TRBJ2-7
TGTGCCAGCAGTTTGGGGGCCCTGACAACCTCTCCCTTCGAGCAGTACTTC
CASSLGALTTSPFEQYF
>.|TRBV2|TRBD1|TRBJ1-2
TGTGCCAGCAGTCGGGACAGCTATGGCTACACCTTC
CASSRDSYGYTF
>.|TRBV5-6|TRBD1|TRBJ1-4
TGTGCCAGCAGCTGGGGGGACAGTGGAAAACTGTTTTTT
CASSWGDSGKLFF
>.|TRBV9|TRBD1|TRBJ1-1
TGTGCCAGCGGTCCGGGACAGGCGTTTGAAGCTTTCTTT
CASGPGQAFEAFF
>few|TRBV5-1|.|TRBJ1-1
TGCGCCAGCAGCTTGGCCCGTGTGAACACTGAAGCTTTCTTT
CASSLARVNTEAFF
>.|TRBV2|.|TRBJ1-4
TGTGCCAGCAGTGAAGCGCTTGGGGGGTTGGGGTATGAAAAACTGTTTTTT
CASSEALGGLGYEKLFF
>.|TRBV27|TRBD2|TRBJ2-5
TGTGCCAGCAGAATGGGACTAGCGGGGGATAAGACCCAGTACTTC
CASRMGLAGDKTQYF
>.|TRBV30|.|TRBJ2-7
TGTGCCTGGAGTGTACAGGGCTTTTCCGAGCAGTACTTC
CAWSVQGFSEQYF
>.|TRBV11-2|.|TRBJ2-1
TGTGCCAGCAGCTTAAATTGGCCCCAATACAATGAGCAGTTCTTC
CASSLNWPQYNEQFF
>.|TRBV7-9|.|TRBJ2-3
TGTGCCAGCAGCCCCCCGAACTCTCCAGATACGCAGTATTTT
CASSPPNSPDTQYF
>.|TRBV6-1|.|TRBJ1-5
TGTGCCAGCACCGACTTGGGCAATCAGCCCCAGCATTTT
CASTDLGNQPQHF
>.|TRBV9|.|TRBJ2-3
TGTGCCAGCAGAGGGGGGGGCACAGATACGCAGTATTTT
CASRGGGTDTQYF
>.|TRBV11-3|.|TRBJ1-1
TGTGCCAGCAGCCGCAGGGACACCCATATGAACACTGAAGCTTTCTTT
CASSRRDTHMNTEAFF
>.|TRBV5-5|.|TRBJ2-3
TGTGCCAGCAGCCTCGGGGTGGGGGGGGCTAACACAGATACGCAGTATTTT
CASSLGVGGANTDTQYF
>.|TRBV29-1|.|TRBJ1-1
TGCGGGGGGACGAAGAACACTGAAGCTTTCTTT
CGGTKNTEAFF
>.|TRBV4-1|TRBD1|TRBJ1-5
TGCGCCAGCAGCCAAGATGGACAGGGAAGTCAGCCCCAGCATTTT
CASSQDGQGSQPQHF
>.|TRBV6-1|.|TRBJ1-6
TGTGCCAGCTGGACAGTCACCTATAATTCACCCCTCCACTTT
CASWTVTYNSPLHF
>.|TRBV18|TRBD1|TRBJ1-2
TGTGCCAGCTCACCACCGCCGGGACAGACCTATGGCTACACCTTC
CASSPPPGQTYGYTF
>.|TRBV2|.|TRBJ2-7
TGTGCCAGCAGCCCCAAGTTCGGGACAAACACCTACGAGCAGTACTTC
CASSPKFGTNTYEQYF
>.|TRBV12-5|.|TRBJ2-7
TGTGCTAGTGGTTCCGCCCCGTTCGGGGGCGAGCAGTACTTC
CASGSAPFGGEQYF
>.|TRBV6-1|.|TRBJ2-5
TGTGCCAGCAGTGTCGGCAGGGAGGATGGAGAGTACTTC
CASSVGREDGEYF
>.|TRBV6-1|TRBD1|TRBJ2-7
TGTGCCAGCAAAACTCCGGGACAGGTCCCCTACGAGCAGTACTTC
CASKTPGQVPYEQYF
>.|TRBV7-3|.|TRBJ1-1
TGTGCCAGCAGCCCCCAGGGGTCAGGCACTGAAGCTTTCTTT
CASSPQGSGTEAFF
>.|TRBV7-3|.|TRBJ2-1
TGTGCCAGCAGCTTAGGAGGGCTAGCAGGCGAGCAGTTCTTC
CASSLGGLAGEQFF
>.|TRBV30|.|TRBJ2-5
TGTGCACTTAACCCCGAGGCGCAAGAGACCCAGTACTTC
CALNPEAQETQYF
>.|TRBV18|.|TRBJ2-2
TGTGCCAGCTCACCCGGACACCTCACCGGGGAGCTGTTTTTT
CASSPGHLTGELFF
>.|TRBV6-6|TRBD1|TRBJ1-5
TGTGCCAGCAGAATGACAGGGGAGAATCAGCCCCAGCATTTT
CASRMTGENQPQHF
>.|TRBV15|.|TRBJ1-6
TGTGCCACCAGCAGTCAAGAGCCGGGGGATTCCCCCCTCCACTTT
CATSSQEPGDSPLHF
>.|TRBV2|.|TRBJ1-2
TGTGCCAGCAGTAACCGGGACACATACTATGGCTACACCTTC
CASSNRDTYYGYTF
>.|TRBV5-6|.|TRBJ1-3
TGTGCCAGCAGCCCGACTTCCTCCTCTGGAAACACCATATATTTT
CASSPTSSSGNTIYF
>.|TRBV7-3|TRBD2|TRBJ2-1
TGTGCCAGCAGCTCCTCCGGGAGGCGGGGGGGTTTGAATGAGCAGTTCTTC
CASSSSGRRGGLNEQFF
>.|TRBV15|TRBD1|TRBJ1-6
TGTGCCACCAGCAAGGGACAGGGTAGTTCACCCCTCCACTTT
CATSKGQGSSPLHF
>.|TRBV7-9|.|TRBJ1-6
TGTGCCAGCAGCTCTGCCCGGACGGGGAACTCACCCCTCCACTTT
CASSSARTGNSPLHF
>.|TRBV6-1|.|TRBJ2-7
TGTGCCAGCAGCCCCGAGGTTGGTGCCTACGAGCAGTACTTC
CASSPEVGAYEQYF
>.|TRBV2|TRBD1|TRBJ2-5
TGTGCCAGCAATCAGCTACAGGGGGGCCGGGAGACCCAGTACTTC
CASNQLQGGRETQYF
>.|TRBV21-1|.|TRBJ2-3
TGTGCCAGCAGCAAAGTGACTAGCGGGGGAACAGATACGCAGTATTTT
CASSKVTSGGTDTQYF
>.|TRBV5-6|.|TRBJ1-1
TGTGCCAGCAGCACAGGTTCCCTCACTGAAGCTTTCTTT
CASSTGSLTEAFF
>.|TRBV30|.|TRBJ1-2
TGTGCCTGTACAGAGAACTATGGCTACACCTTC
CACTENYGYTF
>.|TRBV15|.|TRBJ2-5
TGTGCCACCAGCAGGGAGAGGGCCTCTCAAGAGACCCAGTACTTC
CATSRERASQETQYF
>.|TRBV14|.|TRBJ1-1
TGTGCCAGCAGCCAAGCGGCGGGTATCGCTGAAGCTTTCTTT
CASSQAAGIAEAFF